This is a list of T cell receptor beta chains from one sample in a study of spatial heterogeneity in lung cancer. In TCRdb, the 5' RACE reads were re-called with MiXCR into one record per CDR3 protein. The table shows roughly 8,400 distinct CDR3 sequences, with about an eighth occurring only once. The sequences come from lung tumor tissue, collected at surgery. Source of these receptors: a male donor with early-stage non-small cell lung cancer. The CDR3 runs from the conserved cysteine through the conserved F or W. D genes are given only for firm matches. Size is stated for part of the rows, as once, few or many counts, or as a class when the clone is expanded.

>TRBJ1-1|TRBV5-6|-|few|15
CASSLPGETNTEAFF
TGTGCCAGCAGCTTACCGGGAGAGACGAACACTGAAGCTTTCTTT
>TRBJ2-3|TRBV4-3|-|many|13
CASSQDTVDTQYF
TGCGCCAGCAGCCAAGATACCGTAGATACGCAGTATTTT
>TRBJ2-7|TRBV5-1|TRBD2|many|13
CASSPGGIPEQYF
TGCGCCAGCAGCCCGGGGGGTATCCCCGAGCAGTACTTC
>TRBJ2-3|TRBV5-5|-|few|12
CASSQVGGLQYF
TGTGCCAGCAGCCAAGTGGGGGGCCTGCAGTATTTT
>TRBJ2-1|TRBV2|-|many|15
CASSVPGSGHNEQFF
TGTGCCAGCAGTGTACCGGGAAGCGGGCACAATGAGCAGTTCTTC
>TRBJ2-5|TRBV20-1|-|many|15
CSARDQGTVQETQYF
TGCAGTGCTAGAGATCAGGGGACGGTACAAGAGACCCAGTACTTC
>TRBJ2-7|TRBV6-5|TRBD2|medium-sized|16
CASSPQAGGIPHEQYF
TGTGCCAGCAGTCCCCAAGCGGGGGGCATACCTCACGAGCAGTACTTC
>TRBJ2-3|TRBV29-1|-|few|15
CSVEVGGLWTDTQYF
TGCAGCGTTGAAGTGGGGGGTCTATGGACAGATACGCAGTATTTT
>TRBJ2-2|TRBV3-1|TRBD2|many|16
CASSPIPWEGTGELFF
TGTGCCAGCAGCCCAATTCCGTGGGAGGGAACCGGGGAGCTGTTTTTT
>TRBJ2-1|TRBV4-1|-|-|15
CASSAGSSSYNEQFF
TGCGCCAGCAGCGCGGGTAGCAGCTCCTACAATGAGCAGTTCTTC
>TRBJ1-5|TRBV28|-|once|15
CASMPTDSSNQPQHF
TGTGCCAGCATGCCGACGGACAGCTCCAATCAGCCCCAGCATTTT
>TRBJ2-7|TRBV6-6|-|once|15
CTSSYGGDRTYEQYF
TGTACCAGCAGTTACGGCGGGGACAGAACCTACGAGCAGTACTTC
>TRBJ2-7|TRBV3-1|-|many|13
CASSQGLVTEQYF
TGTGCCAGCAGCCAAGGCCTAGTAACCGAGCAGTACTTC
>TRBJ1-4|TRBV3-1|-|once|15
CASSRGEAVREKLFF
TGTGCCAGCAGCCGAGGGGAGGCCGTCCGTGAAAAACTGTTTTTT
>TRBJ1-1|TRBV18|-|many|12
CASSQENTEAFF
TGTGCCAGCTCACAAGAGAACACTGAAGCTTTCTTT
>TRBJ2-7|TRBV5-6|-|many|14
CASSLRTALGEQYF
TGTGCCAGCAGCTTACGGACAGCTTTGGGCGAGCAGTACTTC
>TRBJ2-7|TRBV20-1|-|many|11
CSAVSTYEQYF
TGCAGTGCTGTTTCCACCTACGAGCAGTACTTC